The rows below give T cell receptor beta chains drawn from one sample of a study of T cell responses to AZD1222 COVID-19 vaccine. Clones were sequenced by immunoSEQ multiplex PCR, and TCRdb holds only the in-frame ones, with some missing. The sample has under 150,000 clones, around 90% seen once. Specimen: peripheral blood, collected 28 days after the second AZD1222 dose. Receptors were obtained from an adult who received the AZD1222 COVID-19 vaccine. The CDR3 runs from the conserved cysteine through the conserved F or W. D genes are given only for firm matches. Not all rows give a size; the values are once, few, many and, for expanded clones, a class.

clone_size: -
j_call: TRBJ2-7
d_call: TRBD2
cdr3_length: 14
v_call: TRBV2
cdr3_aa: CASSDGLAGNEQYF
cdr3_nt: TGTGCCAGCAGCGACGGACTAGCGGGCAACGAGCAGTACTTC

clone_size: once
j_call: TRBJ2-1
d_call: -
cdr3_length: 16
v_call: TRBV5-1
cdr3_aa: CASSFYGAGSVDEQFF
cdr3_nt: TGCGCCAGCAGCTTTTATGGGGCGGGGAGTGTAGATGAGCAGTTCTTC

clone_size: -
j_call: TRBJ1-2
d_call: -
cdr3_length: 14
v_call: TRBV11-2
cdr3_aa: CASSLQGSNYGYTF
cdr3_nt: TGTGCCAGCAGCTTGCAGGGGTCCAACTATGGCTACACCTTC

clone_size: -
j_call: TRBJ1-2
d_call: TRBD1
cdr3_length: 15
v_call: TRBV11-1
cdr3_aa: CASSPRQGGNYGYTF
cdr3_nt: TGTGCCAGCAGCCCCCGCCAGGGGGGTAACTATGGCTACACCTTC

clone_size: -
j_call: TRBJ2-7
d_call: -
cdr3_length: 15
v_call: TRBV4-2
cdr3_aa: CASSQPDRDASEQYF
cdr3_nt: TGTGCCAGCAGCCAACCAGACAGAGACGCCTCCGAGCAGTACTTC

clone_size: once
j_call: TRBJ1-2
d_call: TRBD1
cdr3_length: 14
v_call: TRBV28
cdr3_aa: CASSSGQGAYGYTF
cdr3_nt: TGTGCCAGCAGTTCCGGACAGGGGGCCTATGGCTACACCTTC

clone_size: -
j_call: TRBJ1-1
d_call: -
cdr3_length: 12
v_call: TRBV6-5
cdr3_aa: CASSYSRGEAFF
cdr3_nt: TGTGCCAGCAGTTACTCACGGGGGGAAGCTTTCTTT

clone_size: once
j_call: TRBJ1-5
d_call: -
cdr3_length: 12
v_call: TRBV29-1
cdr3_aa: CSVAGPGQPQHF
cdr3_nt: TGCAGCGTTGCAGGGCCGGGGCAGCCCCAGCATTTT

clone_size: medium-sized
j_call: TRBJ1-2
d_call: -
cdr3_length: 11
v_call: TRBV11-1
cdr3_aa: CASSNSYGYTF
cdr3_nt: TGTGCCAGCAGCAACAGCTATGGCTACACCTTC

clone_size: -
j_call: TRBJ2-2
d_call: -
cdr3_length: 15
v_call: TRBV24-1
cdr3_aa: CATSGDNVNTGELFF
cdr3_nt: TGTGCCACCAGTGGGGACAACGTAAACACCGGGGAGCTGTTTTTT

clone_size: -
j_call: TRBJ2-7
d_call: -
cdr3_length: 14
v_call: TRBV5-1
cdr3_aa: CASSLEHPTYEQYF
cdr3_nt: TGCGCCAGCAGCTTGGAACACCCAACCTACGAGCAGTACTTC

clone_size: -
j_call: TRBJ1-2
d_call: -
cdr3_length: 13
v_call: TRBV19
cdr3_aa: CASMERGSDGYTF
cdr3_nt: TGTGCCAGTATGGAGAGAGGGAGCGATGGCTACACCTTC

clone_size: -
j_call: TRBJ2-1
d_call: -
cdr3_length: 19
v_call: TRBV21-1
cdr3_aa: CASSTPDEREGRLYNEQFF
cdr3_nt: TGTGCCAGCAGCACCCCCGACGAGCGGGAGGGCCGGTTATACAATGAGCAGTTCTTC

clone_size: -
j_call: TRBJ1-2
d_call: -
cdr3_length: 13
v_call: TRBV3-1/TRBV3-2
cdr3_aa: CASSPATGRGYTF
cdr3_nt: TGTGCCAGCAGCCCAGCTACAGGGAGAGGCTACACCTTC

clone_size: -
j_call: TRBJ1-3
d_call: -
cdr3_length: 14
v_call: TRBV10-1
cdr3_aa: CASSEGGSGNTIYF
cdr3_nt: TGCGCCAGCAGTGAAGGGGGCTCTGGAAACACCATATATTTT

clone_size: -
j_call: TRBJ1-1
d_call: -
cdr3_length: 13
v_call: TRBV30
cdr3_aa: CAWSVRGDTEAFF
cdr3_nt: TGTGCCTGGAGTGTACGAGGGGACACTGAAGCTTTCTTT

clone_size: few
j_call: TRBJ2-7
d_call: -
cdr3_length: 14
v_call: TRBV20-1
cdr3_aa: CSASSLVLKEEQYF
cdr3_nt: TGCAGTGCTAGTTCCCTAGTTCTTAAGGAGGAGCAGTACTTC

clone_size: few
j_call: TRBJ2-5
d_call: TRBD2
cdr3_length: 13
v_call: TRBV30
cdr3_aa: CAWSREAIGTQYF
cdr3_nt: TGTGCCTGGAGTCGGGAGGCTATCGGGACCCAGTACTTC

clone_size: -
j_call: TRBJ2-2
d_call: -
cdr3_length: 13
v_call: TRBV12-3/TRBV12-4
cdr3_aa: CASIYRGTGELFF
cdr3_nt: TGTGCCAGCATTTACAGAGGGACCGGGGAGCTGTTTTTT

clone_size: -
j_call: TRBJ2-5
d_call: -
cdr3_length: 15
v_call: TRBV5-1
cdr3_aa: CASSLATAGQETQYF
cdr3_nt: TGCGCCAGCAGCTTGGCCACAGCGGGCCAAGAGACCCAGTACTTC

clone_size: -
j_call: TRBJ1-6
d_call: TRBD1
cdr3_length: 14
v_call: TRBV14
cdr3_aa: CASSQGTGLSPLHF
cdr3_nt: TGTGCCAGCAGCCAAGGGACAGGGTTATCACCCCTCCACTTT

clone_size: -
j_call: TRBJ2-1
d_call: TRBD1
cdr3_length: 15
v_call: TRBV10-2
cdr3_aa: CASSEAGQGVNEQFF
cdr3_nt: TGCGCCAGCAGTGAGGCGGGACAGGGGGTCAATGAGCAGTTCTTC